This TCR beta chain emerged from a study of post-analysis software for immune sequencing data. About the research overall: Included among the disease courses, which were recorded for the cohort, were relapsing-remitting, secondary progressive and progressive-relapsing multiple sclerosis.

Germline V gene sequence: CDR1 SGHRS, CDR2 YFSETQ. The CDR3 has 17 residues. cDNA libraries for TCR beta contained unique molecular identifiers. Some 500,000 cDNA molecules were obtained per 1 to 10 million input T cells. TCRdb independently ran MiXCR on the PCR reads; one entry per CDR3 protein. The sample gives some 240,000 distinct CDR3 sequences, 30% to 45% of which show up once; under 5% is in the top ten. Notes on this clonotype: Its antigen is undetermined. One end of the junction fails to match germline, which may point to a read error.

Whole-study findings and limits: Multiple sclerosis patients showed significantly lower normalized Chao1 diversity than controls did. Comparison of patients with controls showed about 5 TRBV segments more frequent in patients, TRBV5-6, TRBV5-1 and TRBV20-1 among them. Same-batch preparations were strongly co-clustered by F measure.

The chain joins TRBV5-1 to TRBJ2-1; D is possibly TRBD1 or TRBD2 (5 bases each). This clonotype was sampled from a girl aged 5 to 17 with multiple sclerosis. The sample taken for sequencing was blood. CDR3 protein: CASSFHSGLSRGNEQFF. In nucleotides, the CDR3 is TGCGCTAGCAGCTTTCACTCCGGCCTATCGAGGGGCAATGAGCAGTTCTTC.